This TCR beta chain originates from a study of vaccination and CD4 T cells after COVID-19. As for the study in general: Either a CEFX pool, an HIV-1 Nef pool, or no peptide was added to control cultures.

A word on this clonotype: Its antigen is not identified.

Cultured CD4+ T-cell DNA underwent Oncomine TCR Beta short-read sequencing. TCRdb independently ran MiXCR on the PCR reads; one entry per CDR3 protein. The sample lists 12,000 or so distinct CDR3 sequences; roughly 21% were seen once. Treatment of the sample: roughly 11-day PBMC culture with coronavirus spike peptide pools or control peptides (ViraFEST assay). Germline V CDR1 and CDR2: SEHNR, FQNEAQ (reference sequence). The CDR3 totals 15 residues. V lost 5 bases and J lost 1, with 11 bases in between. This sequence joins TRBV7-9 and TRBJ2-2; D is perhaps TRBD1 (5 bases). The clonotype comes from a human donor who received a COVID-19 vaccine. Source: CD4+ T cells from blood, cultured in vitro, taken before SARS-CoV-2 vaccination. The CDR3, as DNA: TGTGCCAGCAGCCGCTTTACAGGGAACACCGGGGAGCTGTTTTTT. The encoded protein is CASSRFTGNTGELFF. Together with reference TRBV7-9 and TRBJ2-2, the CDR3 gives the full variable domain: DTGVSQNPRHKITKRGQNVTFRCDPISEHNRLYWYRQTLGQGPEFLTYFQNEAQLEKSRLLSDRFSAERPKGSFSTLEIQRTEQGDSAMYLCASSRFTGNTGELFFGEGSRLTVL.